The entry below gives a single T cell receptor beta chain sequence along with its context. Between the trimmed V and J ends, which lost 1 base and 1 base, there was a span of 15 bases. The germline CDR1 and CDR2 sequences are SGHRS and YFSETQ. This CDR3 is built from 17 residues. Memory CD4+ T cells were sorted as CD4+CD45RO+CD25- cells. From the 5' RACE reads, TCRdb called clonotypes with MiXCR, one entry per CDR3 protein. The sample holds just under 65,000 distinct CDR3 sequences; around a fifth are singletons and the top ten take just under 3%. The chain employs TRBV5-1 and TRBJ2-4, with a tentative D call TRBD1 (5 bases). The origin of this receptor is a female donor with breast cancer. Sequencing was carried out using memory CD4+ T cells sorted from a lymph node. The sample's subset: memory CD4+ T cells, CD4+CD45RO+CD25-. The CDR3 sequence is CASSLTGIMGAKNIQYF. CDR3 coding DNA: TGCGCCAGCAGCTTGACAGGTATTATGGGTGCCAAAAACATTCAGTACTTC.